This TCR beta chain was retrieved from a study of identical twins' blood T cells. Study summary: Roughly 6 alpha and about six beta libraries together yielded tens of millions of reads. Study-level findings and limits: Twins shared about as many clonotypes as their cloneset sizes predicted.

Per the germline V gene, CDR1 is DFQATT and CDR2 is SNEGSKA (reference sequence). The V segment lost 5 bases and the J segment 0 bases; nucleotides outside the gene matches: 3. The CDR3 is made up of 13 amino acids. TCRdb called the 5' RACE reads again in MiXCR, with one record for every CDR3 protein. In the table there are a few hundred thousand distinct CDR3 sequences, about 28% of which are singletons. This clonotype was counted many times. Its specificity is not known. Three pairs of healthy female monozygous twins were the donors. All three twin pairs grew up together with likely shared infections and vaccines.

The material sequenced was PBMCs. The chain joins TRBV20-1 to TRBJ2-5, with 7 bases aligning to TRBD2. This receptor was identified in a woman aged 18 to 55 in good health. CDR3: CSAGSGNQETQYF. The CDR3 DNA sequence: TGCAGTGCTGGAAGCGGGAACCAAGAGACCCAGTACTTC.